A selection of T cell receptor beta chains follows, all from one sample in a study of T-cell reconstitution after alpha-beta-depleted transplantation in children. Via MiXCR, TCRdb re-called the PCR reads, giving one row per CDR3 protein. The repertoire holds 640,000 or so distinct CDR3 sequences, with 16% as singletons. The source material was PBMCs from the stem cell graft donor, sampled from the stem cell graft. The source is a human donor who donated a stem cell graft to a child with acute myeloid leukemia. CDR3s include the opening cysteine and the closing phenylalanine or tryptophan. The order of the fields is V gene, D gene, J gene, CDR3 protein. The D gene is left open where the match is weak.

TRBV20-1	TRBD2	TRBJ2-5	CSARSYGTSGSQETQYF
TRBV5-5	TRBD1	TRBJ2-3	CASSSGTGETDTQYF
TRBV5-6	TRBD1	TRBJ2-1	CASSLDGTGPYNEQFF
TRBV5-1	.	TRBJ2-1	CASSPRQTSSYNEQFF
TRBV6-4	.	TRBJ1-3	CASSADLGNTIYF
TRBV7-2	.	TRBJ2-2	CASSLVPTGRRELFF
TRBV2	.	TRBJ2-5	CASSLGVGVGETQYF
TRBV12-3/TRBV12-4	.	TRBJ1-2	CASNERTSRFGGYTF
TRBV7-9	TRBD1	TRBJ1-2	CASSPGPRGLDYGYTF
TRBV5-6	.	TRBJ2-5	CASSQGLKAETQYF
TRBV5-3	TRBD1	TRBJ2-7	CARSWGQTYEQYF
TRBV4-3	.	TRBJ1-3	CASSHSQSSGNTIYF
TRBV20-1	TRBD2	TRBJ2-5	CSARYASGGETQYF
TRBV20-1	.	TRBJ2-5	CSARPGAETQYF
TRBV20-1	TRBD1	TRBJ1-5	CSARAGGTGSVVQPQHF
TRBV20-1	.	TRBJ2-7	CSASAPPEYLEQNF
TRBV7-2	.	TRBJ2-7	CASLLGSSYEQYF
TRBV7-6	.	TRBJ2-3	CASSFVGADTQYF
TRBV12-3/TRBV12-4	TRBD2	TRBJ2-1	CASSLQAGSRDEQFF
TRBV5-1	.	TRBJ2-7	CASSFGQPPSYEQYF
TRBV20-1	TRBD1	TRBJ1-2	CSARDPQGALGYTF
TRBV30	.	TRBJ2-5	CAWARGFGTQYF
TRBV7-2	.	TRBJ1-2	CASSPRTDVYGYTF
TRBV5-4	TRBD1	TRBJ2-2	CPSSSGQGRTGELFF
TRBV20-1	.	TRBJ1-1	CSARVTGTEAFF